The rows below give T cell receptor beta chains drawn from one sample of a study of T cell responses to AZD1222 COVID-19 vaccine. Repertoires were generated with immunoSEQ multiplex PCR, while TCRdb's copy carries only in-frame clones and drops some. Of about 140,000 clones listed, roughly nine tenths are singletons. Sequencing used peripheral blood, obtained 28 days after the second AZD1222 dose. These receptors all come from an adult who received the AZD1222 COVID-19 vaccine. Both conserved end residues are part of each CDR3. Fields, in order: clone size, V gene, D gene, J gene, CDR3 protein, CDR3 DNA. D genes are given only for firm matches. The listing skips clone size in some rows; elsewhere it reads once, few, many or a size class.

-	TRBV5-1	-	TRBJ2-2	CASSFYTGELFF	TGCGCCAGCAGCTTCTATACCGGGGAGCTGTTTTTT
-	TRBV19	-	TRBJ1-2	CASSAPRGLYYGYTF	TGTGCCAGTAGTGCCCCCCGGGGGCTGTACTATGGCTACACCTTC
-	TRBV7-3	-	TRBJ2-2	CASSSSTGELFF	TGTGCCAGCAGCTCAAGCACCGGGGAGCTGTTTTTT
-	TRBV28	-	TRBJ1-1	CASSPGNTEAFF	TGTGCCAGCAGCCCGGGTAACACTGAAGCTTTCTTT
once	TRBV29-1	TRBD2	TRBJ2-7	CSAGLAGPYEQYF	TGCAGCGCAGGACTAGCGGGGCCCTACGAGCAGTACTTC
-	TRBV1	-	TRBJ2-3	CTSSQDPQAGRTDTQYF	TGCACCAGCAGCCAAGACCCCCAAGCGGGACGCACAGATACGCAGTATTTT
-	TRBV11-2	-	TRBJ2-7	CASSLVLYEQYF	TGTGCCAGCAGCTTAGTTCTGTACGAGCAGTACTTC
-	TRBV27	-	TRBJ2-3	CASSLMLVGTDTQYF	TGTGCCAGCAGTTTAATGTTGGTGGGGACAGATACGCAGTATTTT
-	TRBV7-9	-	TRBJ2-7	CAGGGTYEQYF	TGTGCCGGCGGGGGCACCTACGAGCAGTACTTC
-	TRBV7-9	-	TRBJ2-3	CASSFGPTEGTDTQYF	TGTGCCAGCAGCTTCGGACCGACCGAGGGCACAGATACGCAGTATTTT
-	TRBV9	TRBD1	TRBJ2-1	CASSVNFQGTAKNEQFF	TGTGCCAGCAGCGTAAACTTTCAGGGGACAGCAAAAAATGAGCAGTTCTTC